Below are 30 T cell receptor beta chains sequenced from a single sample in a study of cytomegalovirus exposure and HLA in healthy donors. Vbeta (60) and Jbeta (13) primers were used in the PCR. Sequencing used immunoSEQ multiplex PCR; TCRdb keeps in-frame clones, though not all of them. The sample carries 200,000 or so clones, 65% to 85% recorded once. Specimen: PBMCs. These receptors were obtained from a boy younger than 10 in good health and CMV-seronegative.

The CDR3 DNA sequence: TGTGCCAGCAGCTTAGCGGCAGGTATGAACACTGAAGCTTTCTTT. Its protein product is CASSLAAGMNTEAFF. The chain uses TRBV13 and TRBJ1-1; D remains unclear. In germline, CDR1 is PRHDT, CDR2 FYEKMQ (reference sequence). The CDR3 is made up of 15 amino acids. With 1 base removed from V and 0 bases from J, the gap between germline ends came to 9 bases.

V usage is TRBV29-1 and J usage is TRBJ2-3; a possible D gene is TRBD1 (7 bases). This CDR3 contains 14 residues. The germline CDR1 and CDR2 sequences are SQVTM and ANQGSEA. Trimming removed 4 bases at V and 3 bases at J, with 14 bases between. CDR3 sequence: CSVAGGKSTDTQYF. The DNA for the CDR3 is TGCAGCGTTGCAGGGGGGAAGAGTACAGATACGCAGTATTTT.

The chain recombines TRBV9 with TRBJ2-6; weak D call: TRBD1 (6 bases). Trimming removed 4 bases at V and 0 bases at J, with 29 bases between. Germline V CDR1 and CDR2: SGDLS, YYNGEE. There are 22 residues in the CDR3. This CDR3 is CASSPPKGVSGTANSGANVLTF. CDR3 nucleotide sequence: TGTGCCAGCAGCCCTCCTAAGGGGGTTTCCGGGACCGCGAACTCTGGGGCCAACGTCCTGACTTTC.

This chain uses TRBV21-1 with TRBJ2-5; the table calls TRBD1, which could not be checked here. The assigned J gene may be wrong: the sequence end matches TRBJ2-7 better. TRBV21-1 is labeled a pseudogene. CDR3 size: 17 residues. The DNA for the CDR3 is TGTGCCAGCAGTTTAAGGGGGAGGGACAGGCAACCCTACGAGCAGTACTTC. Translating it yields CASSLRGRDRQPYEQYF.

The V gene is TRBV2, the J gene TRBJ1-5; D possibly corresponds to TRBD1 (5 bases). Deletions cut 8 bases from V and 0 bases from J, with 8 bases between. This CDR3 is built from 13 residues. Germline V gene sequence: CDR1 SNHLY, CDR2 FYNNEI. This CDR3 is CASAGDSNQPQHF. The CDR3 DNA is TGTGCCAGCGCGGGGGATAGCAATCAGCCCCAGCATTTT.

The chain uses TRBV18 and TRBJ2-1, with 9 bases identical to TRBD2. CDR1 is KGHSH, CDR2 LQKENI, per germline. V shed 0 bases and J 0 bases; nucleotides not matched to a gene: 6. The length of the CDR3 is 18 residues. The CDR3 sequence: CASSPPNSGGYSYNEQFF. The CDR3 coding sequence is TGTGCCAGCTCACCACCGAATAGCGGGGGCTACTCCTACAATGAGCAGTTCTTC.

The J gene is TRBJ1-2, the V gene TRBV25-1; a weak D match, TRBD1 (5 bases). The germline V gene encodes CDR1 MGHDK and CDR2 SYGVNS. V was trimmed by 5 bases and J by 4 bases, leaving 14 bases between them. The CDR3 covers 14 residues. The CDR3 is CASSRLDSFYGYTF. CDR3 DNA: TGTGCCAGCAGTCGCCTTGACAGCTTCTATGGCTACACCTTC.

The CDR3 spells CASSPTGIYGYTF. The CDR3 bases are TGTGCCAGCAGCCCTACAGGGATTTATGGCTACACCTTC. J is TRBJ1-2 and V is TRBV5-6; the D gene is possibly TRBD1 (6 bases). Germline V gene sequence: CDR1 SGHDT, CDR2 YYEEEE. V lost 4 bases and J lost 5, with 12 bases in between. The CDR3 runs 13 residues.

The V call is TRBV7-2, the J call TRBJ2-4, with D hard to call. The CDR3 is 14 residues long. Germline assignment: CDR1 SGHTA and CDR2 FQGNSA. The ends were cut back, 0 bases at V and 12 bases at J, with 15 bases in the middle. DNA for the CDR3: TGTGCCAGCAGCTTAGCCACGACTCGCGTCAGTCAGTACTTC. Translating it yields CASSLATTRVSQYF.

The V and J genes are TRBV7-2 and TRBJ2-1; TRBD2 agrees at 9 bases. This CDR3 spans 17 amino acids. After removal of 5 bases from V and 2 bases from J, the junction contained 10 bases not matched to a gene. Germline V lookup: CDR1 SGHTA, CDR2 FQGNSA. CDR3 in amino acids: CASSLVAGTSTYNEQFF. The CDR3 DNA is TGTGCCAGCAGCCTTGTCGCCGGGACTAGCACCTACAATGAGCAGTTCTTC.

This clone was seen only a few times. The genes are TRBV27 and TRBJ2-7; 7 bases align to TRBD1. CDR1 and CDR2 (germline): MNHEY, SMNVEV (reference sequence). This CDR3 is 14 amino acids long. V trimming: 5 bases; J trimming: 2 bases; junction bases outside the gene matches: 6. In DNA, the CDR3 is TGTGCCAGCAGTAAAAACAGGGGTGCCTACGAGCAGTACTTC. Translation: CASSKNRGAYEQYF.

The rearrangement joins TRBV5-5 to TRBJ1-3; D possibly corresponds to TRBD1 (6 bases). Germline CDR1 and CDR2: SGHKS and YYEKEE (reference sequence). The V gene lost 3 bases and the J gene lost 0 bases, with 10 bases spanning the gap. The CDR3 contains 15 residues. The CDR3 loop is CASSWVTGSGNTIYF. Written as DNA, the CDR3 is TGTGCCAGCAGCTGGGTGACAGGCTCTGGAAACACCATATATTTT.

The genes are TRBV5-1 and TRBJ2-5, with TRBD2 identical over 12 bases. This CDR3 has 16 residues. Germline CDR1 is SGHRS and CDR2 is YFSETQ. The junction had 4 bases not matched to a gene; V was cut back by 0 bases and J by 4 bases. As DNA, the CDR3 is TGCGCCAGCAGCTTGGAACTACTAGCGGGGGGAGAGACCCAGTACTTC. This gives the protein CASSLELLAGGETQYF. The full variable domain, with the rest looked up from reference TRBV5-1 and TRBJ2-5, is KAGVTQTPRYLIKTRGQQVTLSCSPISGHRSVSWYQQTPGQGLQFLFEYFSETQRNKGNFPGRFSGRQFSNSRSEMNVSTLELGDSALYLCASSLELLAGGETQYFGPGTRLLVL.

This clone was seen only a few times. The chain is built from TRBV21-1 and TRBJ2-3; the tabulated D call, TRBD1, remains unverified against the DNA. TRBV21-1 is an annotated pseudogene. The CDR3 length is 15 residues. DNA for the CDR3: TGTGCCAGCAGCAAGACAGCGACACTCACAGATACGCAGTATTTT. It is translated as CASSKTATLTDTQYF.

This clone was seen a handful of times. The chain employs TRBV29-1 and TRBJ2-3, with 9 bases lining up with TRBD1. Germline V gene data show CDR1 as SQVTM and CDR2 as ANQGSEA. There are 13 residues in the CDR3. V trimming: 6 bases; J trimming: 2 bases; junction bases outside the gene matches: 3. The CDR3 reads CSVRQGVTDTQYF. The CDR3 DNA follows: TGCAGCGTAAGACAGGGGGTCACAGATACGCAGTATTTT.

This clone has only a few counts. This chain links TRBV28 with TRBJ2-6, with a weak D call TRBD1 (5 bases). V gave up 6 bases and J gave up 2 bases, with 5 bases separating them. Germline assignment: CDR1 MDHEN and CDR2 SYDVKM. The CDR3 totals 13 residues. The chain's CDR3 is CASRGAGANVLTF. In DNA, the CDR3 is TGTGCCAGCAGAGGGGCTGGGGCCAACGTCCTGACTTTC.

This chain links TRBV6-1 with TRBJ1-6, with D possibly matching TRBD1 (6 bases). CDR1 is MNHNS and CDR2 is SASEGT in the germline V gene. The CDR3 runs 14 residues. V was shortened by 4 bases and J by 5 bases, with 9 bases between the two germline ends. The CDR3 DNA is TGTGCCAGCAGTGTGGACAGTAATAATTCACCCCTCCACTTT. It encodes CASSVDSNNSPLHF.

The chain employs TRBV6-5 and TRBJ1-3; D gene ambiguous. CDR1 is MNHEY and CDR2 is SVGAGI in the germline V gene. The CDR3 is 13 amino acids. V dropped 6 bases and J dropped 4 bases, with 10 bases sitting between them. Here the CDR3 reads CASSRAGGNTIYF. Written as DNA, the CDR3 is TGTGCCAGCAGCCGCGCGGGGGGAAACACCATATATTTT.

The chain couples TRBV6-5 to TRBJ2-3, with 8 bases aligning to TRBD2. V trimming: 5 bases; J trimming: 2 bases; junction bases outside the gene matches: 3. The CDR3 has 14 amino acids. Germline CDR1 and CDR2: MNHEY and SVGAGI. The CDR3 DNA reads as TGTGCCAGCAGTAACGGGGGGGACACAGATACGCAGTATTTT. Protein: CASSNGGDTDTQYF.

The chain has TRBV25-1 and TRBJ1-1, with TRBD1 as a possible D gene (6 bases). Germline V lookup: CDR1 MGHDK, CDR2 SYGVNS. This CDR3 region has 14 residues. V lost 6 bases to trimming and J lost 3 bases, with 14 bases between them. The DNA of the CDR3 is TGTGCCAGCAGCTTACAGGGTCAGGACACTGAAGCTTTCTTT. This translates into CASSLQGQDTEAFF.

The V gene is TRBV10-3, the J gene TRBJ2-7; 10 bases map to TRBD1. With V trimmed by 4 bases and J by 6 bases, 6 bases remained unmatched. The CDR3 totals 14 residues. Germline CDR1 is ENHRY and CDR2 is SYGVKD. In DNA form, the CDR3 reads TGTGCCATCAGTGCGGGACAGGGGACGTCCGAGCAGTACTTC. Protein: CAISAGQGTSEQYF.

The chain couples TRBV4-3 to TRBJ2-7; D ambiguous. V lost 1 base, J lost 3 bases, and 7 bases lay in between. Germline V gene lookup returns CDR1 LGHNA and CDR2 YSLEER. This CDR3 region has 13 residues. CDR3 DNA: TGCGCCAGCAGCCAAGCTTTCGGCTACGAGCAGTACTTC. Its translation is CASSQAFGYEQYF.

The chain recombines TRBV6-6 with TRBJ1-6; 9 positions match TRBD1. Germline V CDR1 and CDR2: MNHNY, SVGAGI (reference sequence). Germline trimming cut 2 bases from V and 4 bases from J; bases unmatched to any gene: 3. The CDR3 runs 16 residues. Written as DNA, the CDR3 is TGTGCCAGCAGTTACGAGACAGGGGGTTATAATTCACCCCTCCACTTT. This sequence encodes CASSYETGGYNSPLHF.

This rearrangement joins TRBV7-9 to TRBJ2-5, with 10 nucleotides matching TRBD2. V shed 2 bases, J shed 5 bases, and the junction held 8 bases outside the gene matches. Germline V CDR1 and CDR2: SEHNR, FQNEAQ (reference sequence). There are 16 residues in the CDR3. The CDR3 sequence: CASSLSASGGRETQYF. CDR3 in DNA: TGTGCCAGCAGCTTATCAGCTAGCGGGGGTCGGGAGACCCAGTACTTC.

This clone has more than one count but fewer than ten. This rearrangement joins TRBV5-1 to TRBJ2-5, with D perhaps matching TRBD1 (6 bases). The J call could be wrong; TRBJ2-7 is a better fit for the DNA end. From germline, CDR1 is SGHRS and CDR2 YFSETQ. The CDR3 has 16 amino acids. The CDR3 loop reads CASSLVGGGHTYEQYF. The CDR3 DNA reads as TGCGCCAGCAGCTTGGTCGGTGGGGGCCATACCTACGAGCAGTACTTC.

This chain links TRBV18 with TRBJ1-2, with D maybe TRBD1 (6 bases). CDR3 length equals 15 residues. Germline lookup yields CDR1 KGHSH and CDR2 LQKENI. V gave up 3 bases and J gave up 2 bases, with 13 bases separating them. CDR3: CASSPFGQKNYGYTF. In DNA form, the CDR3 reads TGTGCCAGCTCACCCTTCGGACAGAAGAACTATGGCTACACCTTC.

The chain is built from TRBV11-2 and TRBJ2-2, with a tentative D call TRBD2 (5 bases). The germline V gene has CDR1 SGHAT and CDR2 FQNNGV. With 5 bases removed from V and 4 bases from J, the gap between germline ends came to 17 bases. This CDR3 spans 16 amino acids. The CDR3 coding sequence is TGTGCCAGCAGCCGCGGCCCCGGGGTGGGCACCGGGGAGCTGTTTTTT. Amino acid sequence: CASSRGPGVGTGELFF.

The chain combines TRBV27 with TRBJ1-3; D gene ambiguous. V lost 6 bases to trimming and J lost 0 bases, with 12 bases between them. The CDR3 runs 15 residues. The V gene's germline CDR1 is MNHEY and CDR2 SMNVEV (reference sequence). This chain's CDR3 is CASRAGTGSGNTIYF. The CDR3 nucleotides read TGTGCCAGCAGAGCGGGAACCGGCTCTGGAAACACCATATATTTT.

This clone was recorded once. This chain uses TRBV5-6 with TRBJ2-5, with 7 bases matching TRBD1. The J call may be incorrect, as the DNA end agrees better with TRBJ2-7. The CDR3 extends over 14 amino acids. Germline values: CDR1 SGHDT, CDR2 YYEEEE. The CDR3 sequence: CASSFDRVSYEQYF. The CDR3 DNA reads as TGTGCCAGCAGTTTCGACAGGGTCTCCTACGAGCAGTACTTC.

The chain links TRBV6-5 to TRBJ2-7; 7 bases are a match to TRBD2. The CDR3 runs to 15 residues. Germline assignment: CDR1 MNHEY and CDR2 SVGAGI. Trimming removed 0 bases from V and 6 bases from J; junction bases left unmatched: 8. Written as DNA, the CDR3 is TGTGCCAGCAGTTACTCAGGCGGGGGTATAACCGAGCAGTACTTC. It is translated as CASSYSGGGITEQYF.